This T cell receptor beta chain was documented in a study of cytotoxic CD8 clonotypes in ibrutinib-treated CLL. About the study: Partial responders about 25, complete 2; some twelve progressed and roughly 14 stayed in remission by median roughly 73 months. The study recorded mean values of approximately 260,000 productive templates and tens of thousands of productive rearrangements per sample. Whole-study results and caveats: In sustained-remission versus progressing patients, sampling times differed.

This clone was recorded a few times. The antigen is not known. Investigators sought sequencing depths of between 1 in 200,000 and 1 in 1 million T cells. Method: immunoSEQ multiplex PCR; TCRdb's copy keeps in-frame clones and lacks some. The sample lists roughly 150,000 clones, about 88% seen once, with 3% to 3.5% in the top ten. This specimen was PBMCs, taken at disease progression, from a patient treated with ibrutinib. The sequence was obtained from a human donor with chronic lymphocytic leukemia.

The CDR3 nucleotides are TGTGCCAGTAGTATGAGGGGGGCGCTTCAGCCCCAGCATTTT. This translates into CASSMRGALQPQHF. The V call is TRBV19, the J call TRBJ1-5; weak D call: TRBD1 (6 bases). This CDR3 region has 14 residues. V was shortened by 3 bases and J by 6 bases, with 12 bases between the two germline ends. Germline loops: CDR1 LNHDA, CDR2 SQIVND (reference sequence).